The 13 T cell receptor beta chains below all came from one sample that was sequenced in a study of blood T cell repertoires in COVID-19. Assay used: immunoSEQ multiplex PCR; TCRdb lists only in-frame clones, some missing. The repertoire holds around 190,000 clones, roughly 88% seen once, with about 13% in the top ten. The sequenced sample was peripheral blood. All receptors come from a human donor in a cohort sampled during active COVID-19.

The rearrangement joins TRBV19 to TRBJ2-7; 9 nucleotides agree with TRBD1. The trim removed 6 bases at V and 3 bases at J, leaving 6 bases unmatched. The V gene's germline CDR1 is LNHDA and CDR2 SQIVND (reference sequence). The CDR3 is 14 amino acids. The chain's CDR3 is CASSPGQGYYEQYF. DNA for the CDR3: TGTGCCAGTAGCCCGGGACAGGGTTACTACGAGCAGTACTTC.

Comment on this clone: The junction does not match germline at one end; this may be a read error. CDR3 bases: TGTGCCAGCAGTCCCGGAGGAAGGGGGCCTTCCTGGGGATTC. Protein: CASSPGGRGPSWGF. The chain has TRBV27 and TRBJ1-2; 7 nucleotides agree with TRBD1. In germline, CDR1 is MNHEY, CDR2 SMNVEV (reference sequence). The CDR3 extends over 14 amino acids.

The V call is TRBV11-1, the J call TRBJ1-4, with a possible D match to TRBD1 (5 bases). Germline assignment: CDR1 SGHAT and CDR2 FQDESV (reference sequence). Trimming removed 5 bases at V and 5 bases at J, with 9 bases between. There are 13 residues in the CDR3. The CDR3 reads CASSLTDNEKLFF. The CDR3 bases are TGTGCCAGCAGCCTGACAGACAATGAAAAACTGTTTTTT.

The chain couples TRBV5-6 to TRBJ2-6; D gene unclear. Germline V lookup: CDR1 SGHDT, CDR2 YYEEEE. V was trimmed by 1 base and J by 0 bases, leaving 5 bases between them. The CDR3 contains 15 residues. This CDR3 reads CASSLYSSGANVLTF. CDR3 nucleotide sequence: TGTGCCAGCAGCTTGTATTCCTCTGGGGCCAACGTCCTGACTTTC.

V usage is TRBV5-1 and J usage is TRBJ2-5; a weak D match, TRBD1 (6 bases). CDR1 and CDR2 from the germline V gene are SGHRS and YFSETQ. Deletions cut 0 bases from V and 4 bases from J, with 13 bases between. The CDR3 is 15 residues long. The CDR3 is CASSLVGGLGETQYF. The CDR3 region has the DNA TGCGCCAGCAGCTTGGTTGGGGGCCTCGGAGAGACCCAGTACTTC.

The V and J genes are TRBV29-1 and TRBJ1-1; D possibly corresponds to TRBD1 (5 bases). Germline values: CDR1 SQVTM, CDR2 ANQGSEA. V lost 6 bases to trimming and J lost 1 base, with 12 bases between them. This CDR3 spans 13 amino acids. For the CDR3, the DNA is TGCAGCGTCCAGTCCGGGGGGAACACTGAAGCTTTCTTT. Amino acids: CSVQSGGNTEAFF.

This clone was detected only a few times. This may come from a read error, since a much larger clone is one base off. Within the sample, other DNA sequences also encode this same CDR3. The CDR3 is CASSMGGRGGETQYF. The CDR3 bases are TGTGCCAGTAGTATGGGGGGGCGGGGCGGAGAGACCCAGTACTTC. The chain recombines TRBV19 with TRBJ2-5; possible D gene TRBD2, 7 bases. The CDR3 runs 15 residues. From germline, CDR1 is LNHDA and CDR2 SQIVND (reference sequence). Trimming left V 3 bases short and J 4 bases short, with 15 bases between.

V gene TRBV28 combines with J gene TRBJ2-3, with D unresolved. V lost 5 bases and J 2 bases, leaving 5 bases between the germline ends. CDR3 length equals 12 residues. The germline CDR1 and CDR2 sequences are MDHEN and SYDVKM. CDR3 sequence reads: CASSPFTDTQYF. In DNA form, the CDR3 reads TGTGCCAGCAGTCCTTTCACAGATACGCAGTATTTT. The full variable domain, its missing parts supplied by reference TRBV28 and TRBJ2-3, is DVKVTQSSRYLVKRTGEKVFLECVQDMDHENMFWYRQDPGLGLRLIYFSYDVKMKEKGDIPEGYSVSREKKERFSLILESASTNQTSMYLCASSPFTDTQYFGPGTRLTVL.

The V call is TRBV6-5, the J call TRBJ2-2; 8 bases are shared with TRBD2. The CDR3 runs to 14 residues. The V gene end was trimmed by 6 bases and the J gene end by 5 bases; junction bases not matched to a gene: 5. Germline CDR1 MNHEY, CDR2 SVGAGI. The DNA of the CDR3 is TGTGCCAGCAGGCCAACGGGGGGGACCGGGGAGCTGTTTTTT. It yields the protein CASRPTGGTGELFF.

This clone is labeled as medium-sized. The J gene is TRBJ2-5, the V gene TRBV5-4; a weak D match, TRBD2 (7 bases). Germline values: CDR1 SGHNT, CDR2 YYREEE (reference sequence). The CDR3 covers 14 residues. Trimming left V 5 bases short and J 3 bases short, with 14 bases between. Here the CDR3 DNA reads TGTGCCAGCAGGGTGGGGGGGCGCGAAGAGACCCAGTACTTC. Amino acid sequence: CASRVGGREETQYF.

This chain links TRBV7-2 with TRBJ2-1; 9 bases map to TRBD1. V trimming: 5 bases; J trimming: 10 bases; junction bases outside the gene matches: 9. The CDR3 has 14 residues. Germline V lookup: CDR1 SGHTA, CDR2 FQGNSA. CDR3 residues: CASSVGTGSVEQFF. In nucleotides, the CDR3 is TGTGCCAGCAGCGTTGGGACAGGGTCTGTGGAGCAGTTCTTC.

The rearrangement links TRBV18 to TRBJ2-7, with TRBD1 identical over 9 bases. The CDR3 is made up of 13 amino acids. The J segment lost 7 bases and the V segment lost 5 bases, leaving 6 bases of the junction unmatched. The V gene's germline CDR1 is KGHSH and CDR2 LQKENI. CDR3 loop: CASSWTGVEEQYF. CDR3 sequence (DNA): TGTGCCAGCTCATGGACAGGGGTGGAGGAGCAGTACTTC. The entire variable domain, with the rest obtained from reference TRBV18 and TRBJ2-7, is as follows: NAGVMQNPRHLVRRRGQEARLRCSPMKGHSHVYWYRQLPEEGLKFMVYLQKENIIDESGMPKERFSAEFPKEGPSILRIQQVVRGDSAAYFCASSWTGVEEQYFGPGTRLTVT.

This clone was seen a few times. The chain employs TRBV5-1 and TRBJ2-7, with no clear D. The CDR3 length is 15 residues. Germline CDR1 and CDR2: SGHRS and YFSETQ. The V end was cut by 4 bases, the J end by 0 bases, with 14 bases between. The chain's CDR3 is CASSERPGLSYEQYF. The CDR3 DNA reads TGCGCCAGCAGCGAACGCCCGGGTCTCTCCTACGAGCAGTACTTC.